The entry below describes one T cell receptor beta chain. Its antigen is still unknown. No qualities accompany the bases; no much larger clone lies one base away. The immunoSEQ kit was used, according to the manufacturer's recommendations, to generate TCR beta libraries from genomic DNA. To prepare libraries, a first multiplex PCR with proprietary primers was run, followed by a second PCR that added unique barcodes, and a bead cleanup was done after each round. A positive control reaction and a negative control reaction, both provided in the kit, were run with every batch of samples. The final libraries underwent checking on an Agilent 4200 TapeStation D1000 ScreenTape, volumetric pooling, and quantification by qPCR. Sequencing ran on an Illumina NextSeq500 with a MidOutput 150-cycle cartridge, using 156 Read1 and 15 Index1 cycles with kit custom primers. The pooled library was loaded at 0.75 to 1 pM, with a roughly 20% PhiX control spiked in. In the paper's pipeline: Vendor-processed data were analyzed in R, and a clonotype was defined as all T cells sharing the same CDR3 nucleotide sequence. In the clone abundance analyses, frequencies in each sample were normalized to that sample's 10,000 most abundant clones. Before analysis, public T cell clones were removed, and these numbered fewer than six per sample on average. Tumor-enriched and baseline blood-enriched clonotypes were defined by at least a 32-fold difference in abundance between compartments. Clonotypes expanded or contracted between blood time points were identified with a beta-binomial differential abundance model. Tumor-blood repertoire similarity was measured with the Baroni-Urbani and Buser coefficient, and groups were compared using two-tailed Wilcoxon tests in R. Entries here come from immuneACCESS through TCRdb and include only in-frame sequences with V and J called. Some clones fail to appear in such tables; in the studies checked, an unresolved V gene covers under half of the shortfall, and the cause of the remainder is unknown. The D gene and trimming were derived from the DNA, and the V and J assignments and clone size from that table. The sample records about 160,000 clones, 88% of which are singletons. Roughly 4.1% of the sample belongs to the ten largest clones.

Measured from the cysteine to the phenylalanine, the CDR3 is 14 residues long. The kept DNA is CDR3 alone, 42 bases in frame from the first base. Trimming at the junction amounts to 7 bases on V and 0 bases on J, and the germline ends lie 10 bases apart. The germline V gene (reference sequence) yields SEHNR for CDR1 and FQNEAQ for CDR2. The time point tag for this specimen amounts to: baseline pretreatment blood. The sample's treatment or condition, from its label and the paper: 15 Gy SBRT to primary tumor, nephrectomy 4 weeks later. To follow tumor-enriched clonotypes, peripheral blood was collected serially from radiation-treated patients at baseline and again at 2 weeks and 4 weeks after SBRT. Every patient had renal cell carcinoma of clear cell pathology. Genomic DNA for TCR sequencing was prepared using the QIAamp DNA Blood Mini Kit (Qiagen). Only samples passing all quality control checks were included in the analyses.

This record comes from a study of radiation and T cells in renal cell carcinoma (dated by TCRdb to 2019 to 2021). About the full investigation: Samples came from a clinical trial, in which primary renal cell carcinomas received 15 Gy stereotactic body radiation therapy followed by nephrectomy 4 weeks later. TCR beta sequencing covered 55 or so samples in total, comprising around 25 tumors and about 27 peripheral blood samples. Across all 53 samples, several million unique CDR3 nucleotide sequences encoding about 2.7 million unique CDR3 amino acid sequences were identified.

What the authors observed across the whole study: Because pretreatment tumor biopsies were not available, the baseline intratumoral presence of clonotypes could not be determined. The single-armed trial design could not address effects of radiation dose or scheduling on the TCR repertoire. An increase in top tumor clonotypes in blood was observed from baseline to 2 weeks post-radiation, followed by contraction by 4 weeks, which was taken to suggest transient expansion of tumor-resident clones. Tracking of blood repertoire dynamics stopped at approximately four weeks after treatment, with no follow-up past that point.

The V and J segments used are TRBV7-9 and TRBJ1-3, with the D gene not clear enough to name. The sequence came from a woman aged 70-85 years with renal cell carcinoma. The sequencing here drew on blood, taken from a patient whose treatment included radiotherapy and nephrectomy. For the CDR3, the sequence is CASTPSDSGNTIYF. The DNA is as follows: TGTGCCAGCACCCCGTCCGACTCTGGAAACACCATATATTTT.